What follows is one TCR beta chain and its context. CDR3 length equals 15 residues. The J segment lost 0 bases and the V segment lost 2 bases, leaving 2 bases of the junction unmatched. The germline V gene encodes CDR1 MNHNY and CDR2 SVGAGI (reference sequence). Use of 60 Vbeta and 13 Jbeta primers characterized the PCR. The data were produced by immunoSEQ multiplex PCR, yet TCRdb's version contains in-frame clones alone and is incomplete. This sample's table reports more than 140,000 clones. The record originates from a study of cytomegalovirus exposure and HLA in healthy donors. Input material: PBMCs. This receptor was identified in a young woman in good health and CMV-seronegative. The chain employs TRBV6-6 and TRBJ2-3; TRBD2 aligns across 7 bases. The CDR3 spells CASSYGGSSTDTQYF. The CDR3 bases are TGTGCCAGCAGTTACGGCGGGAGTAGCACAGATACGCAGTATTTT.